These T cell receptor beta chains were read from a single sample in a study of radiotherapy plus CTLA-4 blockade in lung cancer. The table came from immunoSEQ multiplex PCR; TCRdb's copy has only in-frame clones and leaves some out. Seen here are about 12,000 clones, around 84% observed once, and the top ten hold around 28%. The sequencing used peripheral blood, collected from a patient treated with radiotherapy plus ipilimumab. Receptor source: a human donor with non-small cell lung cancer that progressed on radiotherapy plus ipilimumab. The CDR3 runs from the conserved cysteine through the conserved F or W. Fields, in order: J gene, clone size, V gene, D gene, CDR3 DNA, CDR3 protein. A D gene is named only where the DNA matches it firmly. Clone size is given for some rows only: seen once, a few or many times, or a class if the clone is expanded.

j_call: TRBJ2-3; clone_size: -; v_call: TRBV11-2; d_call: TRBD2; cdr3_nt: TGTGCCAGCAGCTTAGGGCTAGCGGGACACACAGATACGCAGTATTTT; cdr3_aa: CASSLGLAGHTDTQYF
j_call: TRBJ1-1; clone_size: -; v_call: TRBV14; d_call: -; cdr3_nt: TGTGCCAGCAGCCCCCAGGTATTCACTGAAGCTTTCTTT; cdr3_aa: CASSPQVFTEAFF
j_call: TRBJ2-3; clone_size: -; v_call: TRBV29-1; d_call: TRBD2; cdr3_nt: TGCAGCGTTGAGAGCGGGGGGGTTACAGATACGCAGTATTTT; cdr3_aa: CSVESGGVTDTQYF
j_call: TRBJ2-5; clone_size: -; v_call: TRBV5-5; d_call: TRBD1; cdr3_nt: TGTGCCAGCAGCGGACAGGGTGAGACCCAGTACTTC; cdr3_aa: CASSGQGETQYF
j_call: TRBJ1-2; clone_size: -; v_call: TRBV2; d_call: -; cdr3_nt: TGTGCCAGCAGTGAAAGGGGAGCTAACTATGGCTACACCTTC; cdr3_aa: CASSERGANYGYTF
j_call: TRBJ1-2; clone_size: -; v_call: TRBV6-6; d_call: TRBD1; cdr3_nt: TGTGCCAGCAGTTCCGGGACAGGCGCGCCGATTGGCTACACCTTC; cdr3_aa: CASSSGTGAPIGYTF
j_call: TRBJ2-7; clone_size: -; v_call: TRBV4-1; d_call: TRBD2; cdr3_nt: TGCGCCAGCAGCCCTCGGCGGGAGATCTACGAGCAGTACTTC; cdr3_aa: CASSPRREIYEQYF
j_call: TRBJ2-4; clone_size: once; v_call: TRBV9; d_call: -; cdr3_nt: TGTGCCAGCAGCGTAGATGGTTCGTCTGGAAAAAACATTCAGTACTTC; cdr3_aa: CASSVDGSSGKNIQYF
j_call: TRBJ2-7; clone_size: once; v_call: TRBV28; d_call: TRBD1; cdr3_nt: TGTGCCAGCAGTTCGGGACAGGTCCGTGGCGAGCAGTACTTC; cdr3_aa: CASSSGQVRGEQYF
j_call: TRBJ1-1; clone_size: once; v_call: TRBV27; d_call: -; cdr3_nt: TGTGCCAGCAGTTTTGGGGGGGGGCATTTTCGAACTGAAGCTTTCTTT; cdr3_aa: CASSFGGGHFRTEAFF
j_call: TRBJ2-1; clone_size: -; v_call: TRBV5-4; d_call: -; cdr3_nt: TGTGCCAGCAGCTTGTCTCTGGGGGTAACCTACAATGAGCAGTTCTTC; cdr3_aa: CASSLSLGVTYNEQFF
j_call: TRBJ1-6; clone_size: -; v_call: TRBV6-6; d_call: TRBD1; cdr3_nt: TGTGCCACCGCACGGACAGGGAATTCACCCCTCCACTTT; cdr3_aa: CATARTGNSPLHF
j_call: TRBJ2-2; clone_size: -; v_call: TRBV6-1; d_call: TRBD1; cdr3_nt: TGTGCCAGCAGTGCCGCAACAGGGGTTGGCACCGGGGAGCTGTTTTTT; cdr3_aa: CASSAATGVGTGELFF
j_call: TRBJ1-1; clone_size: few; v_call: TRBV10-3; d_call: TRBD1; cdr3_nt: TGTGCCATACGGGAACAGGGGTTGAACACTGAAGCTTTCTTT; cdr3_aa: CAIREQGLNTEAFF
j_call: TRBJ2-7; clone_size: -; v_call: TRBV5-1; d_call: -; cdr3_nt: TGCGCCAGCAGCTTGGGGGTCGGGACGTTCCCCTACGAGCAGTACTTC; cdr3_aa: CASSLGVGTFPYEQYF
j_call: TRBJ2-1; clone_size: -; v_call: TRBV4-1; d_call: -; cdr3_nt: TGCGCCAGCAGCCCGGACCGCTACAATGAGCAGTTCTTC; cdr3_aa: CASSPDRYNEQFF
j_call: TRBJ1-1; clone_size: -; v_call: TRBV29-1; d_call: -; cdr3_nt: TGCAGCGTCGGGGGGGGGACTGAAGCTTTCTTT; cdr3_aa: CSVGGGTEAFF
j_call: TRBJ2-3; clone_size: -; v_call: TRBV5-1; d_call: -; cdr3_nt: TGCGCCAGCAGCACTGATCTAGACGCATCAGATACGCAGTATTTT; cdr3_aa: CASSTDLDASDTQYF
j_call: TRBJ1-6; clone_size: -; v_call: TRBV5-1; d_call: TRBD1; cdr3_nt: TGCGCCAGCAGCTTGGCAGGGACAGGCAATTCACCCCTCCACTTT; cdr3_aa: CASSLAGTGNSPLHF
j_call: TRBJ1-1; clone_size: -; v_call: TRBV7-9; d_call: -; cdr3_nt: TGTGCCAGCAGCCTGGGGGGGACGAACACTGAAGCTTTCTTT; cdr3_aa: CASSLGGTNTEAFF
j_call: TRBJ2-5; clone_size: -; v_call: TRBV5-8; d_call: -; cdr3_nt: TGTGCCAGCAGCTTGAGTCTATTTTCAGAGACCCAGTACTTC; cdr3_aa: CASSLSLFSETQYF
j_call: TRBJ1-2; clone_size: -; v_call: TRBV7-9; d_call: -; cdr3_nt: TGTGCCAGCAGCTTAGACCCCTATGGCTACACCTTC; cdr3_aa: CASSLDPYGYTF
j_call: TRBJ1-2; clone_size: few; v_call: TRBV6-6; d_call: -; cdr3_nt: TGTGCCAGCATGGGGAAGGCGGAAGGCTACACCTTC; cdr3_aa: CASMGKAEGYTF
j_call: TRBJ1-5; clone_size: -; v_call: TRBV19; d_call: -; cdr3_nt: TGTGCCAGTAGTATAGTGGAGACACAGCCCCAGCATTTT; cdr3_aa: CASSIVETQPQHF
j_call: TRBJ2-3; clone_size: -; v_call: TRBV6-6; d_call: TRBD2; cdr3_nt: TGTGCCAGCACGGACCGCGGGGGGGCCTCAGATACGCAGTATTTT; cdr3_aa: CASTDRGGASDTQYF